This T cell receptor (beta chain) was observed in a study of beta chain features in type 1 diabetes. The authors took one heparinised blood draw, averaging about 120 mL, from each donor. Isolated RNA was reverse transcribed in full, so expressed TCRB transcripts were sequenced. Data came from immunoSEQ multiplex PCR; TCRdb stores just in-frame clones and leaves some out. This table holds hundreds of thousands of clones, around 12% found once. Overall study findings and caveats: No resolution was reached here on whether HLA type influences TCRB rearrangement. High-TCR-expressing cells could be over-represented by cDNA sequencing.

Worth noting for this clone: Antigen specificity is unknown.

What was sequenced was naive CD4+ T cells from blood. This clonotype originated in a man younger than 35 in good health.

The DNA of the CDR3 is TGTGCCAGCAGCCCTAGCGGGAGTATAAACGAGCAGTACTTC. It is translated as CASSPSGSINEQYF. V usage is TRBV9 and J usage is TRBJ2-7, with 10 bases that match TRBD2. The ends lost 4 bases at V and 5 bases at J; junction bases unmatched: 6. Germline loops: CDR1 SGDLS, CDR2 YYNGEE. The CDR3 sequence is 14 residues long.